A single sample is the source of the 9 T cell receptor beta chains below, sequenced in a study of cytomegalovirus exposure and HLA in healthy donors. Vbeta (60) and Jbeta (13) primers were used in the PCR. Method: immunoSEQ multiplex PCR; TCRdb's copy keeps in-frame clones and lacks some. Here the sample spans about 180,000 clones, 77% being singletons. Sequenced material: PBMCs. These receptors all come from a woman aged 55-70 years in good health and CMV-seropositive.

V is TRBV7-2 and J is TRBJ2-7; D may be TRBD1 (6 bases). Germline V gives CDR1 SGHTA, CDR2 FQGNSA. Deletions cut 2 bases from V and 7 bases from J, with 15 bases between. The CDR3 is made up of 14 amino acids. DNA of the CDR3: TGTGCCAGCAGCTTAAGGGTACAGGGTTATGAGCAGTACTTC. Translation gives CASSLRVQGYEQYF.

The chain links TRBV18 to TRBJ1-1; perhaps TRBD1 as D (6 bases). CDR1 KGHSH and CDR2 LQKENI come from the germline V gene. CDR3 length: 16 residues. Trimming pared 3 bases from V and 1 base from J, leaving 15 bases between. CDR3 DNA sequence: TGTGCCAGCTCACCTAAGACAGGTCTGACGAACACTGAAGCTTTCTTT. Its translation: CASSPKTGLTNTEAFF.

The CDR3 nucleotides read TGCGCCAGCAGCTTGGTAGCGGCCGGTTACGAGCAGTACTTC. Translated, it gives CASSLVAAGYEQYF. The chain combines TRBV5-1 with TRBJ2-7, with TRBD2 as a possible D gene (6 bases). The ends were cut back, 0 bases at V and 4 bases at J, with 11 bases in the middle. CDR3 length: 14 residues. Looked up from germline, CDR1 is SGHRS and CDR2 is YFSETQ.

This clone was recorded only once. This rearrangement joins TRBV2 to TRBJ1-4; TRBD1 agrees at 8 bases. The CDR3 has 18 residues. CDR1 is SNHLY and CDR2 is FYNNEI in the germline V gene. Trimming removed 0 bases from V and 1 base from J; junction bases left unmatched: 7. As DNA, the CDR3 is TGTGCCAGCAGTGAAGCCGTAGGACAGGGTGGAACTAATGAAAAACTGTTTTTT. Translated: CASSEAVGQGGTNEKLFF.

This clone was counted a few times. The chain couples TRBV9 to TRBJ2-5; 9 bases are shared with TRBD1. V was clipped by 0 bases and J by 8 bases; unmatched bases: 2. In germline, CDR1 is SGDLS, CDR2 YYNGEE. The CDR3 contains 13 residues. CDR3 in amino acids: CASSVEGQGTQYF. CDR3 DNA: TGTGCCAGCAGCGTAGAGGGACAGGGAACCCAGTACTTC. Based on the CDR3 plus reference TRBV9 and TRBJ2-5, the full variable domain is DSGVTQTPKHLITATGQRVTLRCSPRSGDLSVYWYQQSLDQGLQFLIQYYNGEERAKGNILERFSAQQFPDLHSELNLSSLELGDSALYFCASSVEGQGTQYFGPGTRLLVL.

V gene TRBV27 combines with J gene TRBJ1-2; 11 positions agree with TRBD1. J gave up 4 bases and V 8 bases, and 9 bases lay outside the gene matches. The germline V gene encodes CDR1 MNHEY and CDR2 SMNVEV (reference sequence). The CDR3 has 15 amino acids. The CDR3, as DNA: TGTGCCAGCTGCGCCCCGGACAGGGGGCTCTATGGCTACACCTTC. Translation: CASCAPDRGLYGYTF.

The chain couples TRBV5-5 to TRBJ2-7, with D perhaps matching TRBD1 (7 bases). Germline V gene data show CDR1 as SGHKS and CDR2 as YYEKEE (reference sequence). V dropped 4 bases and J dropped 3 bases, with 14 bases sitting between them. This CDR3 is built from 14 residues. The CDR3 sequence is CASSRRDSYYEQYF. The CDR3 bases are TGTGCCAGCAGCCGGCGGGACAGCTACTACGAGCAGTACTTC.

The gene calls are TRBV28 and TRBJ1-5; D may be TRBD1 (5 bases). The CDR3 contains 13 residues. Germline values: CDR1 MDHEN, CDR2 SYDVKM. V dropped 7 bases and J dropped 3 bases, with 10 bases sitting between them. The CDR3 DNA is TGTGCCAGCACCTGGGGCAACAATCAGCCCCAGCATTTT. This gives the protein CASTWGNNQPQHF.

This clone was picked up a small number of times. V gene TRBV29-1 combines with J gene TRBJ1-5, with D possibly TRBD1 on 5 matching bases. The CDR3 covers 15 residues. In germline, CDR1 is SQVTM, CDR2 ANQGSEA. Trimming took off 4 bases at V and 1 base at J, with 14 bases between the two ends. Here the CDR3 reads CSVGDRGSSNQPQHF. DNA of the CDR3: TGCAGCGTTGGAGATAGGGGCAGCAGCAATCAGCCCCAGCATTTT.